This is a list of T cell receptor beta chains from one sample in a study of blood T cell repertoires in COVID-19. Profiling relied on immunoSEQ multiplex PCR, and the TCRdb table lists in-frame clones only, not all of them. The table has 300,000 to 400,000 clones, about 89% seen once; the top ten hold under 4%. The sample consisted of peripheral blood. All receptors derive from a woman aged 25 to 39 with COVID-19, enrolled during active disease. Each CDR3 is given without its conserved first and last residue.

v_call: TRBV7-2
j_call: TRBJ2-5
cdr3_aa: ASSLGGAPQETQY

v_call: TRBV5-8
j_call: TRBJ2-3
cdr3_aa: ASSTGTSGRDTQY

v_call: TRBV7-9
j_call: TRBJ2-5
cdr3_aa: ASRPIGSGRETQY

v_call: TRBV24-1
j_call: TRBJ2-7
cdr3_aa: ATSDYSFDEQY

v_call: TRBV4-2
j_call: TRBJ2-1
cdr3_aa: ASSSIFSRDYYYNEQF

v_call: TRBV13
j_call: TRBJ2-2
cdr3_aa: ASSRGTGPGELF

v_call: TRBV7-6
j_call: TRBJ1-6
cdr3_aa: ASSLVPTGGYNSPLH

v_call: TRBV6-5
j_call: TRBJ1-2
cdr3_aa: ASSYMGGQGSGYT

v_call: TRBV19
j_call: TRBJ1-5
cdr3_aa: ASHTRQGARNQPQH

v_call: TRBV24-1
j_call: TRBJ2-5
cdr3_aa: ATSDPKGGGRETQY

v_call: TRBV7-2
j_call: TRBJ2-3
cdr3_aa: ASSLVLAGGLDTQY